This T cell receptor beta chain was recovered during a study of shared clonotypes between healthy human individuals. Clones were read by immunoSEQ multiplex PCR, and TCRdb kept only the in-frame ones, dropping some. The table includes roughly 2.1 million clones, about 93% detected once. The CDR3 extends over 15 amino acids. The ends lost 5 bases at V and 1 base at J; junction bases unmatched: 6. Germline V gene data show CDR1 as SEHNR and CDR2 as FQNEAQ (reference sequence). Naive CD8 cells lacked CD45RO, underwent positive selection for CCR7 and left out terminally differentiated effector memory CD45RA+ cells.

Sequenced material: naive CD8+ T cells from PBMCs. The TCR sequence derives from a man aged 18 to 29 in good health. Some clones in this sample may be carry-over from other donors' samples. The V gene is TRBV7-9, the J gene TRBJ1-1; 8 bases are shared with TRBD1. This CDR3 reads CASSSRTGSNTEAFF. Here the CDR3 DNA reads TGTGCCAGCAGCAGCCGGACAGGGTCGAACACTGAAGCTTTCTTT.